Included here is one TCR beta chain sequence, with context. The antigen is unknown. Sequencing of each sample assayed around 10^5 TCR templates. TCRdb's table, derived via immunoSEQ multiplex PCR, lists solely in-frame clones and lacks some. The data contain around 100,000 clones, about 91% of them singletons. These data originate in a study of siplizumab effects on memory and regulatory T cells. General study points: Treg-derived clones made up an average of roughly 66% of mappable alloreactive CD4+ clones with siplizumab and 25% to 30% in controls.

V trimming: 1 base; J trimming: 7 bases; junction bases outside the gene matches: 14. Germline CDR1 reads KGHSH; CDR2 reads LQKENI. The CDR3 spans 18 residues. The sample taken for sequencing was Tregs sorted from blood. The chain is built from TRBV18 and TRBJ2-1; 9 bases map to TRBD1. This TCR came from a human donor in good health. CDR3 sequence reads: CASSPQVSWDRDLNEQFF. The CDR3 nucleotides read TGTGCCAGCTCACCACAGGTTTCGTGGGACAGGGACTTGAATGAGCAGTTCTTC.